Sequencing of this TCR beta chain was carried out in a study of blood T cell repertoires in COVID-19 (dated by TCRdb to the early 2020s). In terms of the full investigation: The collaborator samples originated in the United States, Italy and Spain and spanned the acute and convalescent phases of COVID-19. Nearly every sample came with metadata listing a de-identified subject ID, COVID-19 status, age in years and sex. The dataset comprised deeply sampled blood TCRbeta repertoires from subjects exposed to, actively infected with, or recovered from COVID-19. The prospective study material was composed of cDNA or gDNA derived from T cells, B-cell-depleted T cells, or PBMCs. Where available, HLA class I and class II types were taken from metadata supplied by the sample provider and were not determined by assay-based typing. The repertoires were made available in a free public database intended to serve as a resource for research on the immune response to SARS-CoV-2. Samples were obtained from the ongoing ImmuneRACE study (first 160 participants) and from 950 to 1,500 subjects provided by 6 global collaborators.

In regard to this clone: What antigen it recognizes has not been identified. The sample holds no much larger clone one base away, and base qualities are not on file.

TCRbeta CDR3 regions were amplified from genomic DNA by means of the immunoSEQ Assay, a bias-controlled multiplex PCR. The paper's data handling went like this. The number of nucleated cells in each sample was estimated from the amplification of reference gene primers within the assay. To quantify the absolute abundance of each unique TCRbeta CDR3 rearrangement, sequence reads were collapsed and filtered. For each sample, productive Simpson clonality was calculated by taking the square root of Simpson's diversity index across productive rearrangements. Drawn from immuneACCESS, this table holds only the in-frame rearrangements with V and J called that TCRdb kept. Clones are partly lost; checked studies trace under half to an unresolved V gene and leave the rest unexplained. That table gives V, J and clone size, and the DNA gave D and trimming. This sample has 350,000 to 550,000 clones in its table, and 80% to 90% of those were observed once. The ten most abundant clones make up roughly 1.1% of the sample.

Participants in the prospective study were enrolled through a virtual design, were aged about 18 to 90 years, and lived in roughly 24 United States geographic areas. To assign participants to cohorts, the prospective study relied on clinical history that participants themselves reported in a screening survey and a study questionnaire. Recovered participants in ImmuneRACE Cohort 3 were defined as having two consecutive negative NP/OP PCR tests, clearance from a healthcare professional, or resolution of symptoms. In the prospective study, mobile phlebotomists collected whole blood, serum and a nasopharyngeal or oropharyngeal swab from each participant. Participants in the prospective study had the option to provide additional blood draws and questionnaires over a roughly 2-month period. Blood samples from the prospective study were shipped frozen or at room temperature prior to DNA extraction. Results the study describes overall, beyond this receptor: The quantity of clinical and demographic metadata differed by source and by participant and was supplied without curation.

CDR1 and CDR2 (SGHRS, YFSETQ) derive from the germline V gene. Its CDR3 holds 15 amino acids, cysteine through phenylalanine. Only CDR3 DNA is held: 45 bases, read in frame from base 1. Deletion took 7 bases off V and 0 bases off J, with a span of 13 bases between the germline ends. This receptor was obtained from a man in his thirties or forties who had recovered from COVID-19. The rearranged chain carries TRBV5-1 and TRBJ1-4; no D gene call is confident. Sequencing input: PBMCs or T cells enriched from blood (not recorded which). Here is the DNA: TGCGCCAGCGGCCCCGGCAGGACAACTAATGAAAAACTGTTTTTT. Translation gives CASGPGRTTNEKLFF. Here the CDR3 is joined to the reference TRBV5-1 and TRBJ1-4 genes, and the full variable domain is: KAGVTQTPRYLIKTRGQQVTLSCSPISGHRSVSWYQQTPGQGLQFLFEYFSETQRNKGNFPGRFSGRQFSNSRSEMNVSTLELGDSALYLCASGPGRTTNEKLFFGSGTQLSVL.